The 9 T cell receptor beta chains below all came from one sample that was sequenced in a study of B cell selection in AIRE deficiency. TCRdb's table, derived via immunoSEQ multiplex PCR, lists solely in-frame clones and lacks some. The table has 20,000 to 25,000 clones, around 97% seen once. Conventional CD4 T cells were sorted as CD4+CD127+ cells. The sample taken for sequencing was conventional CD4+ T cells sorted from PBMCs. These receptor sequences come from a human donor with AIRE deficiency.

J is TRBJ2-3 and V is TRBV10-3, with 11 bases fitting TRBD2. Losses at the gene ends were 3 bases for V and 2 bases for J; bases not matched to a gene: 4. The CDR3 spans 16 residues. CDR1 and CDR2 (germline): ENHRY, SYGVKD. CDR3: CAISDPGLAATDTQYF. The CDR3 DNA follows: TGTGCCATCAGTGACCCGGGACTAGCGGCCACAGATACGCAGTATTTT.

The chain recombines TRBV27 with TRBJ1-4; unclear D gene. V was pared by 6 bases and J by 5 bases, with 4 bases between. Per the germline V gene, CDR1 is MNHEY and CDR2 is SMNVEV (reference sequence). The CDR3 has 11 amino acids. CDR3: CASRLNEKLFF. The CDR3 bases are TGTGCCAGCAGACTGAATGAAAAACTGTTTTTT.

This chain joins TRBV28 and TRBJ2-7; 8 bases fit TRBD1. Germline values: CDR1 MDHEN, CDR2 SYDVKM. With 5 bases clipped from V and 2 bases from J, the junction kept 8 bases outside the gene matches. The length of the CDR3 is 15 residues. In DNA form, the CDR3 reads TGTGCCAGCAGTGAGCCGGGACAGGTTACCTACGAGCAGTACTTC. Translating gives CASSEPGQVTYEQYF. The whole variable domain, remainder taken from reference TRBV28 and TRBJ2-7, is DVKVTQSSRYLVKRTGEKVFLECVQDMDHENMFWYRQDPGLGLRLIYFSYDVKMKEKGDIPEGYSVSREKKERFSLILESASTNQTSMYLCASSEPGQVTYEQYFGPGTRLTVT.

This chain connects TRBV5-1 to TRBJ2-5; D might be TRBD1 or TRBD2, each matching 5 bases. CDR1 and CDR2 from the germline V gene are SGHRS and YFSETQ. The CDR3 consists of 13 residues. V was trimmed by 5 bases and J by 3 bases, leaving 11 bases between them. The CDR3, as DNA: TGCGCCAGCAGTCGGGACGTGGAAGAGACCCAGTACTTC. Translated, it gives CASSRDVEETQYF.

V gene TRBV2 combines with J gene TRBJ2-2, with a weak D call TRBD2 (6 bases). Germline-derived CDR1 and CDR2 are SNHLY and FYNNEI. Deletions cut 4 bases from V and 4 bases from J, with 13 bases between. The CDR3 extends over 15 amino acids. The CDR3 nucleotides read TGTGCCAGCAGTGCTTGGGGCGGGATCACCGGGGAGCTGTTTTTT. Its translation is CASSAWGGITGELFF.

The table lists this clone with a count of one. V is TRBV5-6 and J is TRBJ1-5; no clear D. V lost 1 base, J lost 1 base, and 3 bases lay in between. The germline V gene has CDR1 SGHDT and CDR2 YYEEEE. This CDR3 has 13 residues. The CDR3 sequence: CASSLSSNQPQHF. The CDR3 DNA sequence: TGTGCCAGCAGCTTGTCCAGCAATCAGCCCCAGCATTTT.

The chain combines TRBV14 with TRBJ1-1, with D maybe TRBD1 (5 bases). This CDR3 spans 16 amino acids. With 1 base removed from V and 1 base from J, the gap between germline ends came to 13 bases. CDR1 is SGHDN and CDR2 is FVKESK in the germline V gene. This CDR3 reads CASSQASGTENTEAFF. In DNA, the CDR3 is TGTGCCAGCAGCCAAGCATCCGGGACGGAGAACACTGAAGCTTTCTTT.

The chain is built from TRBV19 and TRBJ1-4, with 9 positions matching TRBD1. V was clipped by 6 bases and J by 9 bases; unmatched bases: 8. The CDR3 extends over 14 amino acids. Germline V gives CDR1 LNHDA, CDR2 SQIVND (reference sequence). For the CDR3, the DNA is TGTGCCAGTAGGCTCCAAGGGACAGGGCAAAAACTGTTTTTT. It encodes CASRLQGTGQKLFF.

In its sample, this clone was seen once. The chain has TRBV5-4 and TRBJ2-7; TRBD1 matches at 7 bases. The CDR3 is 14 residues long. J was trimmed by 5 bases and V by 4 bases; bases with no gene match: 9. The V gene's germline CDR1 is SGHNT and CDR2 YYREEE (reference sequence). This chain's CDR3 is CASSPNRQGHEQYF. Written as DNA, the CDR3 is TGTGCCAGCAGCCCCAATCGACAGGGCCACGAGCAGTACTTC.